Sequencing of this T cell receptor beta chain was carried out in a study of cytomegalovirus exposure and HLA in healthy donors. For the study at large: A data release that came early held around 85 million unique TCRs from HLA-typed donors. Assignment to the Caucasian-associated ancestry cluster applied to around 82% of the approximately 360 genotyped donors. General study points: Later analysis associated a missense DCLRE1C variant with TCR beta V- and J-gene trimming. In vitro experiments confirmed that three CMV-associated chains were specific for CMV antigens.

13 Jbeta primers and 60 Vbeta primers were used for the PCR. Sequencing was performed with immunoSEQ multiplex PCR; in TCRdb, only in-frame clones are kept and a portion is missing. The table has 150,000 to 200,000 clones, under 80% seen once. The germline CDR1 and CDR2 sequences are ENHRY and SYGVKD. The V gene lost 4 bases and the J gene lost 0 bases, with 6 bases spanning the gap. CDR3 length equals 14 residues. About this clone itself: Its antigen is currently unknown.

This clonotype originated in a female donor in good health and CMV-seronegative. The V gene is TRBV10-3, the J gene TRBJ2-2; the D is unclear. Sequencing used PBMCs. The CDR3 sequence is CAISGTANTGELFF. CDR3 in DNA: TGTGCCATCAGTGGTACTGCGAACACCGGGGAGCTGTTTTTT.